Shown below are 17 T cell receptor beta chains from a single sample sequenced in a study of blood T cell repertoires in COVID-19 (TCRdb year 2020). The library came from the immunoSEQ multiplex PCR assay. This is the immuneACCESS table as TCRdb keeps it, with only in-frame sequences that have V and J called. A part of the clones is gone; compared with another copy, unresolved V genes explain less than half, and the rest is unexplained. Counted in this sample were some 100,000 clones; roughly four fifths of them appeared once. Of the sample, more than 9% falls within the top ten clones. What was sequenced was peripheral blood. The receptor set was obtained from a human donor in a cohort sampled during active COVID-19.

The V and J genes are TRBV5-6 and TRBJ1-1, with TRBD1 as a possible D gene (5 bases). Looked up from germline, CDR1 is SGHDT and CDR2 is YYEEEE. Between the trimmed V and J ends, which lost 4 bases and 2 bases, there was a span of 9 bases. The length of the CDR3 is 13 residues. The chain's CDR3 is CASSGRGNTEAFF. CDR3 in DNA: TGTGCCAGCAGCGGAAGGGGAAACACTGAAGCTTTCTTT.

The chain joins TRBV7-9 to TRBJ2-3; 9 bases align to TRBD2. The length of the CDR3 is 17 residues. In germline, CDR1 is SEHNR, CDR2 FQNEAQ (reference sequence). V was pared by 5 bases and J by 2 bases, with 11 bases of the junction left unmatched. CDR3 sequence (DNA): TGTGCCAGCAGCGTAATTCCGGGACTAGCAGACACAGATACGCAGTATTTT. As protein: CASSVIPGLADTDTQYF.

The rearrangement links TRBV9 to TRBJ2-2, with D perhaps matching TRBD2 (5 bases). This CDR3 has 14 residues. CDR1 and CDR2 from the germline V gene are SGDLS and YYNGEE. The germline V and J ends were trimmed by 7 bases and 1 base, with 11 bases remaining between them. The CDR3 sequence: CASSTLENTGELFF. The DNA of the CDR3 is TGTGCCAGCTCCACACTAGAGAACACCGGGGAGCTGTTTTTT.

V gene TRBV7-2 combines with J gene TRBJ2-7, with 7 bases aligning to TRBD2. CDR3 length: 13 amino acids. Trimming removed 3 bases from V and 1 base from J; junction bases left unmatched: 0. Germline CDR1 SGHTA, CDR2 FQGNSA. This chain's CDR3 is CASSFSGSYEQYF. For the CDR3, the DNA is TGTGCCAGCAGCTTTAGCGGGTCCTACGAGCAGTACTTC.

The J gene is TRBJ2-1, the V gene TRBV18, with 9 nucleotides matching TRBD2. Germline V lookup: CDR1 KGHSH, CDR2 LQKENI. Trimming at V came to 1 base and at J to 6 bases, leaving 13 bases not matched to a gene. This CDR3 region has 18 residues. CDR3 in DNA: TGTGCCAGCTCACCACAGGCGGTCGGCGCGGGAGGGGGCAATGAGCAGTTCTTC. Protein sequence: CASSPQAVGAGGGNEQFF.

The chain is built from TRBV19 and TRBJ2-6; 9 bases are a match to TRBD1. Germline V gene lookup returns CDR1 LNHDA and CDR2 SQIVND (reference sequence). The length of the CDR3 is 17 residues. After removal of 7 bases from V and 2 bases from J, the junction contained 9 bases not matched to a gene. The CDR3 nucleotides read TGTGCCAGTATGGGAAGACAGGGGGGCCCTGGGGCCAACGTCCTGACTTTC. Its translation: CASMGRQGGPGANVLTF. Full variable domain (missing parts from reference TRBV19 and TRBJ2-6): DGGITQSPKYLFRKEGQNVTLSCEQNLNHDAMYWYRQDPGQGLRLIYYSQIVNDFQKGDIAEGYSVSREKKESFPLTVTSAQKNPTAFYLCASMGRQGGPGANVLTFGAGSRLTVL.

The rearrangement joins TRBV28 to TRBJ1-6; TRBD1 is a possible D gene (5 bases). This CDR3 is 14 amino acids long. V lost 8 bases, J lost 9 bases, and 17 bases lay in between. Germline V lookup: CDR1 MDHEN, CDR2 SYDVKM. The CDR3 nucleotides read TGTGCCAGCCATGAGTGGGGCCAGGGTTCACCCCTCCACTTT. It yields the protein CASHEWGQGSPLHF. The full variable domain, its missing parts supplied by reference TRBV28 and TRBJ1-6, is DVKVTQSSRYLVKRTGEKVFLECVQDMDHENMFWYRQDPGLGLRLIYFSYDVKMKEKGDIPEGYSVSREKKERFSLILESASTNQTSMYLCASHEWGQGSPLHFGNGTRLTVT.

CDR3 sequence: CASSLSASGGRLSYEQYF. The CDR3 DNA reads TGTGCCAGCAGCTTATCTGCCTCGGGCGGGAGGTTGTCCTACGAGCAGTACTTC. This chain uses TRBV7-6 with TRBJ2-7, with TRBD2 identical over 8 bases. The CDR3 spans 18 residues. Germline loops: CDR1 SGHVS, CDR2 FNYEAQ. Losses at the gene ends were 2 bases for V and 1 base for J; bases not matched to a gene: 13.

The chain is built from TRBV6-5 and TRBJ1-4, with TRBD1 identical over 9 bases. Trimming at V came to 4 bases and at J to 7 bases, leaving 7 bases not matched to a gene. The CDR3 totals 15 residues. Per the germline V gene, CDR1 is MNHEY and CDR2 is SVGAGI. CDR3 nucleotides: TGTGCCAGCAGTTCAACAGGGGGCGGGGGTGAAAAACTGTTTTTT. The encoded protein is CASSSTGGGGEKLFF.

This rearrangement joins TRBV9 to TRBJ1-6; D unresolved. The V and J ends lost 2 bases and 8 bases respectively, with 8 bases between them. This CDR3 spans 13 amino acids. Germline CDR1 is SGDLS and CDR2 is YYNGEE. CDR3 sequence: CASSVIIDSPLHF. CDR3 nucleotides: TGTGCCAGCAGCGTGATTATAGATTCACCCCTCCACTTT.

J is TRBJ2-2 and V is TRBV11-2; D not certain. The CDR3 consists of 15 residues. The V gene lost 1 base and the J gene lost 0 bases, with 6 bases spanning the gap. CDR1 and CDR2 from the germline V gene are SGHAT and FQNNGV. The CDR3 sequence: CASSLADTNTGELFF. DNA of the CDR3: TGTGCCAGCAGCTTAGCCGACACGAACACCGGGGAGCTGTTTTTT. The complete variable domain, with remaining parts taken from reference TRBV11-2 and TRBJ2-2, reads EAGVAQSPRYKIIEKRQSVAFWCNPISGHATLYWYQQILGQGPKLLIQFQNNGVVDDSQLPKDRFSAERLKGVDSTLKIQPAKLEDSAVYLCASSLADTNTGELFFGEGSRLTVL.

V usage is TRBV19 and J usage is TRBJ1-5, with D unclear. CDR1 is LNHDA, CDR2 SQIVND, per germline (reference sequence). CDR3 length: 14 amino acids. V was cut by 3 bases and J by 5 bases, with 11 bases left in between. CDR3 residues: CASSIAVGHQPQHF. The CDR3, as DNA: TGTGCCAGTAGTATCGCAGTGGGCCATCAGCCCCAGCATTTT. The full variable domain, its missing parts supplied by reference TRBV19 and TRBJ1-5, is DGGITQSPKYLFRKEGQNVTLSCEQNLNHDAMYWYRQDPGQGLRLIYYSQIVNDFQKGDIAEGYSVSREKKESFPLTVTSAQKNPTAFYLCASSIAVGHQPQHFGDGTRLSIL.

This sequence joins TRBV5-5 and TRBJ1-5; weak D call: TRBD1 (6 bases). Germline CDR1 is SGHKS and CDR2 is YYEKEE (reference sequence). The CDR3 spans 14 residues. Trimming took 1 base from V and 5 from J, leaving 10 bases between them. The CDR3 DNA reads as TGTGCCAGCAGCTTGTCAGGGGCCGATCAGCCCCAGCATTTT. It codes for CASSLSGADQPQHF. The whole variable domain, filled in from reference TRBV5-5 and TRBJ1-5, reads DAGVTQSPTHLIKTRGQQVTLRCSPISGHKSVSWYQQVLGQGPQFIFQYYEKEERGRGNFPDRFSARQFPNYSSELNVNALLLGDSALYLCASSLSGADQPQHFGDGTRLSIL.

This sequence joins TRBV9 and TRBJ2-2, with D maybe TRBD2 (5 bases). Germline values: CDR1 SGDLS, CDR2 YYNGEE. V was pared by 3 bases and J by 2 bases, with 11 bases between. The length of the CDR3 is 15 residues. This CDR3 reads CASSGSSANTGELFF. The CDR3 DNA is TGTGCCAGCAGCGGGAGTAGCGCCAACACCGGGGAGCTGTTTTTT.

The chain couples TRBV5-1 to TRBJ1-2; TRBD1 matches 7 bases. The CDR3 is 13 residues long. Germline CDR1 SGHRS, CDR2 YFSETQ. V was pared by 4 bases and J by 8 bases, with 8 bases of the junction left unmatched. Here the CDR3 reads CASSLDRLSGYTF. CDR3 in DNA: TGCGCCAGCAGCCTGGACAGGCTGAGCGGCTACACCTTC.

CDR3 in amino acids: CASSAKTGGGGELFF. The CDR3 DNA is TGTGCCAGCAGCGCAAAAACAGGGGGTGGCGGGGAGCTGTTTTTT. The gene calls are TRBV9 and TRBJ2-2; the match to TRBD1 covers 8 bases. The V segment lost 3 bases and the J segment 7 bases; nucleotides outside the gene matches: 8. CDR3 length: 15 amino acids. The germline CDR1 and CDR2 sequences are SGDLS and YYNGEE.

The gene calls are TRBV18 and TRBJ2-1; D might be TRBD1 (6 bases). V lost 0 bases, J lost 9 bases, and 12 bases lay in between. The germline V gene has CDR1 KGHSH and CDR2 LQKENI. The CDR3 has 14 residues. CDR3 amino acids: CASSPPVGAGEQFF. DNA of the CDR3: TGTGCCAGCTCACCACCGGTGGGGGCTGGTGAGCAGTTCTTC.